One sample yielded the 32 T cell receptor beta chains listed below, sequenced in a study of OX40 agonist ivuxolimab in advanced cancers. Produced via immunoSEQ multiplex PCR; TCRdb's table is partial and in-frame only. The data contain about 79,000 clones, roughly 88% of them singletons. Specimen: CD4+ or CD8+ T cells sorted from blood, collected in a trial of the OX40 agonist ivuxolimab. These receptors all stem from an adult with an advanced solid tumor such as melanoma, head and neck, liver or kidney cancer.

The rearrangement links TRBV4-1 to TRBJ2-7; 7 bases map to TRBD2. The germline CDR1 and CDR2 sequences are MGHRA and YSYEKL. This CDR3 is 18 amino acids long. V was pared by 4 bases and J by 3 bases, with 18 bases of the junction left unmatched. Written as DNA, the CDR3 is TGCGCCAGCAGCCGAACTATCCCCAATGCGGGAGCCAACTACGAGCAGTACTTC. Amino acid sequence: CASSRTIPNAGANYEQYF.

The chain is built from TRBV18 and TRBJ2-5; no reliable D call. Trimming took 3 bases from V and 5 from J, leaving 22 bases between them. The CDR3 totals 17 residues. Germline lookup yields CDR1 KGHSH and CDR2 LQKENI. The CDR3 DNA is TGTGCCAGCTCACCCCCCGAACTCGCCGGGTTCGGGGAGACCCAGTACTTC. This sequence encodes CASSPPELAGFGETQYF.

The chain has TRBV2 and TRBJ1-2; D uncertain. The CDR3 is 13 amino acids. Deletions cut 10 bases from V and 2 bases from J, with 14 bases between. Per the germline V gene, CDR1 is SNHLY and CDR2 is FYNNEI. Here the CDR3 DNA reads TGTGCCACCCCCGGCTCAAAAAACTATGGCTACACCTTC. It yields the protein CATPGSKNYGYTF. Full variable domain (missing parts from reference TRBV2 and TRBJ1-2): EPEVTQTPSHQVTQMGQEVILRCVPISNHLYFYWYRQILGQKVEFLVSFYNNEISEKSEIFDDQFSVERPDGSNFTLKIRSTKLEDSAMYFCATPGSKNYGYTFGSGTRLTVV.

The gene calls are TRBV11-2 and TRBJ2-5, with D unclear. The CDR3 is 12 residues long. Germline CDR1 is SGHAT and CDR2 is FQNNGV. Trimming stripped 3 bases from V and 4 bases from J, with 6 bases between. The CDR3 bases are TGTGCCAGCAGCTTTACTGGAGAGACCCAGTACTTC. Its protein product is CASSFTGETQYF. The full variable domain, rest sourced from reference TRBV11-2 and TRBJ2-5, is EAGVAQSPRYKIIEKRQSVAFWCNPISGHATLYWYQQILGQGPKLLIQFQNNGVVDDSQLPKDRFSAERLKGVDSTLKIQPAKLEDSAVYLCASSFTGETQYFGPGTRLLVL.

The chain has TRBV14 and TRBJ2-3, with 10 nucleotides matching TRBD2. Germline V lookup: CDR1 SGHDN, CDR2 FVKESK. This CDR3 is 22 amino acids long. With 0 bases clipped from V and 8 bases from J, the junction kept 26 bases outside the gene matches. The CDR3 sequence: CASSQDGENPASGSGGGGTQYF. CDR3 bases: TGTGCCAGCAGCCAAGATGGGGAAAATCCAGCTAGCGGGAGCGGAGGGGGGGGTACGCAGTATTTT.

V and J are TRBV7-2 and TRBJ1-5; D is perhaps TRBD1 (5 bases). The CDR3 covers 13 residues. The V gene's germline CDR1 is SGHTA and CDR2 FQGNSA. V gave up 1 base and J gave up 5 bases, with 6 bases separating them. The CDR3 region is CASSLEGDQPQHF. The CDR3 bases are TGTGCCAGCAGCTTAGAAGGGGATCAGCCCCAGCATTTT.

The V gene is TRBV7-9, the J gene TRBJ2-7; 10 bases are shared with TRBD1. The CDR3 length is 14 residues. CDR1 is SEHNR, CDR2 FQNEAQ, per germline (reference sequence). J lost 1 base, V lost 5 bases, and 2 bases had no gene match. The CDR3 spells CASSGTGESYEQYF. CDR3 DNA sequence: TGTGCCAGCAGCGGGACAGGGGAATCCTACGAGCAGTACTTC.

The chain has TRBV10-3 and TRBJ2-3; 8 bases match TRBD2. Germline lookup yields CDR1 ENHRY and CDR2 SYGVKD. Trimming at V came to 2 bases and at J to 1 base, leaving 2 bases not matched to a gene. This CDR3 spans 15 amino acids. CDR3 nucleotide sequence: TGTGCCATCAGTGAGGAAGCGGGAGGCACAGATACGCAGTATTTT. Protein product: CAISEEAGGTDTQYF.

The J gene is TRBJ1-5, the V gene TRBV27; D gene unclear. Germline lookup yields CDR1 MNHEY and CDR2 SMNVEV (reference sequence). V shed 8 bases and J shed 2 bases, with 13 bases lying between them. The CDR3 is 14 residues long. CDR3 region: CASSMGYGNQPQHF. The DNA for the CDR3 is TGTGCCAGCTCTATGGGGTACGGCAATCAGCCCCAGCATTTT.

The rearrangement links TRBV10-3 to TRBJ2-1, with D possibly TRBD2 on 6 matching bases. The CDR3 sequence is 15 residues long. V was cut by 4 bases and J by 9 bases, with 19 bases left in between. Per germline, CDR1 ENHRY and CDR2 SYGVKD. In DNA form, the CDR3 reads TGTGCCATCAGTGCCAATAGCGGCCACTCCAGTGAGCAGTTCTTC. Translation: CAISANSGHSSEQFF.

This chain joins TRBV11-2 and TRBJ2-7, with 9 bases matching TRBD1. CDR1 and CDR2 from the germline V gene are SGHAT and FQNNGV. Germline trimming cut 3 bases from V and 4 bases from J; bases unmatched to any gene: 7. The CDR3 runs to 15 residues. CDR3: CASSFLRDRAYEQYF. CDR3 DNA sequence: TGTGCCAGCAGCTTCCTGAGGGACAGGGCGTACGAGCAGTACTTC.

The CDR3, as DNA: TGCGCCAGCACCGGTGAGCTCGGATACGAGCAGTACTTC. It translates to CASTGELGYEQYF. The chain is built from TRBV5-1 and TRBJ2-7; D unresolved. V was cut by 6 bases and J by 4 bases, with 14 bases left in between. This CDR3 has 13 amino acids. Germline V CDR1 and CDR2: SGHRS, YFSETQ.

The chain uses TRBV6-6 and TRBJ1-5, with TRBD1 matching over 8 bases. Germline assignment: CDR1 MNHNY and CDR2 SVGAGI (reference sequence). There are 14 residues in the CDR3. V lost 5 bases to trimming and J lost 5 bases; unmatched junction nucleotides: 5. In nucleotides, the CDR3 is TGTGCCAGCAGTCTCACAGGGGGGGATCAGCCCCAGCATTTT. This codes for CASSLTGGDQPQHF.

The chain uses TRBV19 and TRBJ2-5, with TRBD2 matching 8 bases. Per germline, CDR1 LNHDA and CDR2 SQIVND (reference sequence). J was trimmed by 5 bases and V by 5 bases; bases with no gene match: 10. This CDR3 has 15 residues. DNA for the CDR3: TGTGCCAGTAGTGGTCGTTCAGCGGGAGTGGAGACCCAGTACTTC. Protein: CASSGRSAGVETQYF. Looking up the rest from reference TRBV19 and TRBJ2-5 gives the full variable domain: DGGITQSPKYLFRKEGQNVTLSCEQNLNHDAMYWYRQDPGQGLRLIYYSQIVNDFQKGDIAEGYSVSREKKESFPLTVTSAQKNPTAFYLCASSGRSAGVETQYFGPGTRLLVL.

The chain employs TRBV19 and TRBJ2-1, with D tentatively TRBD2 (7 bases). V gave up 8 bases and J gave up 7 bases, with 30 bases separating them. Germline lookup yields CDR1 LNHDA and CDR2 SQIVND (reference sequence). This CDR3 contains 18 residues. Written as DNA, the CDR3 is TGTGCCAGTGCCATAGCTGGGGGCCTAGCGGAAGCTCGGAATGAGCAGTTCTTC. Translation gives CASAIAGGLAEARNEQFF.

The chain recombines TRBV18 with TRBJ1-3; D remains ambiguous. The germline gives CDR1 KGHSH, CDR2 LQKENI. V was cut by 3 bases and J by 4 bases, with 13 bases left in between. CDR3 length: 15 amino acids. Here the CDR3 reads CASSPGLVLGNTIYF. In DNA, the CDR3 is TGTGCCAGCTCACCGGGTCTTGTGCTGGGAAACACCATATATTTT.

V gene TRBV7-2 combines with J gene TRBJ2-1; D is unclear. This CDR3 has 14 amino acids. CDR1 and CDR2 (germline): SGHTA, FQGNSA. V dropped 5 bases and J dropped 9 bases, with 17 bases sitting between them. CDR3 residues: CASSVMQVIGEQFF. The CDR3 nucleotides read TGTGCCAGCAGCGTTATGCAGGTCATTGGTGAGCAGTTCTTC.

This chain connects TRBV19 to TRBJ1-5; D not resolved. The CDR3 is 16 residues long. Per the germline V gene, CDR1 is LNHDA and CDR2 is SQIVND (reference sequence). V was shortened by 3 bases and J by 4 bases, with 16 bases between the two germline ends. The CDR3 DNA reads as TGTGCCAGTAGTATTCGTAACACCTCGGGGAATCAGCCCCAGCATTTT. As protein: CASSIRNTSGNQPQHF.

The rearrangement links TRBV27 to TRBJ2-1; 16 nucleotides align to TRBD2. Per germline, CDR1 MNHEY and CDR2 SMNVEV (reference sequence). After removal of 5 bases from V and 6 bases from J, the junction contained 7 bases not matched to a gene. This CDR3 is 17 amino acids long. CDR3: CASSMGTSGRGVNEQFF. The CDR3, as DNA: TGTGCCAGCAGTATGGGGACTAGCGGGAGGGGCGTCAATGAGCAGTTCTTC.

The V gene is TRBV21-1, the J gene TRBJ2-7. TRBV21-1 corresponds to a pseudogene. CDR3 length: 17 residues. The CDR3: CASSFEYIEQPPYEQYF. CDR3 sequence (DNA): TGTGCCAGCAGCTTCGAGTATATCGAACAACCTCCCTACGAGCAGTACTTC.

This chain connects TRBV5-1 to TRBJ2-1; TRBD2 matches at 9 bases. V lost 4 bases and J lost 5; bases outside the gene matches: 4. Germline CDR1 is SGHRS and CDR2 is YFSETQ. The CDR3 runs to 14 residues. For the CDR3, the DNA is TGCGCCAGCAGCCTTAGCGGGGGCCACAATGAGCAGTTCTTC. As protein: CASSLSGGHNEQFF.

The chain uses TRBV5-4 and TRBJ2-1; 7 bases map to TRBD2. V lost 0 bases and J lost 7; bases outside the gene matches: 7. The germline gives CDR1 SGHNT, CDR2 YYREEE (reference sequence). The CDR3 consists of 15 residues. CDR3 nucleotides: TGTGCCAGCAGCTTGGCCCAGAGCGGGATGAATGAGCAGTTCTTC. Residues: CASSLAQSGMNEQFF.

The chain recombines TRBV28 with TRBJ2-4; D might be TRBD1 (6 bases). This CDR3 has 13 residues. Germline CDR1 is MDHEN and CDR2 is SYDVKM. The V gene lost 7 bases and the J gene lost 6 bases, with 13 bases spanning the gap. The CDR3 is CASTPTGGNIQYF. Here the CDR3 DNA reads TGTGCCAGCACCCCGACAGGAGGAAACATTCAGTACTTC. The whole variable domain, remainder taken from reference TRBV28 and TRBJ2-4, is DVKVTQSSRYLVKRTGEKVFLECVQDMDHENMFWYRQDPGLGLRLIYFSYDVKMKEKGDIPEGYSVSREKKERFSLILESASTNQTSMYLCASTPTGGNIQYFGAGTRLSVL.

The chain joins TRBV7-3 to TRBJ2-5; D is uncertain. With 2 bases removed from V and 1 base from J, the gap between germline ends came to 5 bases. Per germline, CDR1 SGHTA and CDR2 FQGTGA. This CDR3 has 13 amino acids. This CDR3 is CASSLLFQETQYF. CDR3 DNA: TGTGCCAGCAGCTTACTTTTCCAAGAGACCCAGTACTTC.

The rearrangement uses TRBV2 and TRBJ2-3; TRBD2 matches at 8 bases. The germline V gene encodes CDR1 SNHLY and CDR2 FYNNEI. The CDR3 is made up of 15 amino acids. V was pared by 5 bases and J by 6 bases, with 10 bases of the junction left unmatched. The CDR3 DNA sequence: TGTGCCAGCAGTCAGCGGGAGCGGATAGGTGATACGCAGTATTTT. Translated: CASSQRERIGDTQYF.

The chain links TRBV28 to TRBJ2-1, with 8 bases aligning to TRBD1. This CDR3 is built from 14 residues. Germline assignment: CDR1 MDHEN and CDR2 SYDVKM. V gave up 7 bases and J gave up 7 bases; unmatched junction bases: 9. Written as DNA, the CDR3 is TGTGCCAGCACCCCCCCGGACAGGGCTAATGAGCAGTTCTTC. This encodes CASTPPDRANEQFF.

The V and J genes are TRBV4-2 and TRBJ1-3; perhaps TRBD1 as D (5 bases). Germline V gene data show CDR1 as LGHNA and CDR2 as YNFKEQ. The CDR3 length is 16 residues. V was shortened by 0 bases and J by 1 base, with 10 bases between the two germline ends. The CDR3 sequence: CASSQDGGLSGNTIYF. The CDR3 bases are TGTGCCAGCAGCCAAGATGGGGGGTTATCTGGAAACACCATATATTTT.

This rearrangement joins TRBV19 to TRBJ2-7; D gene unclear. Germline V gene sequence: CDR1 LNHDA, CDR2 SQIVND (reference sequence). The CDR3 sequence is 12 residues long. Trimming stripped 6 bases from V and 3 bases from J, with 9 bases between. The CDR3 DNA reads as TGTGCCAGTAGAGGACCTCTCTACGAGCAGTACTTC. Translating gives CASRGPLYEQYF.

The chain links TRBV4-2 to TRBJ2-7, with D possibly matching TRBD2 (5 bases). CDR3 length: 14 amino acids. Trimming stripped 5 bases from V and 5 bases from J, with 16 bases between. CDR1 is LGHNA and CDR2 is YNFKEQ in the germline V gene. CDR3 sequence: CASSSTPLDHEQYF. The CDR3 nucleotides read TGTGCCAGCAGCTCTACCCCACTAGATCACGAGCAGTACTTC.

The rearrangement uses TRBV2 and TRBJ2-5, with D possibly TRBD1 on 6 matching bases. The CDR3 has 14 residues. The V end lost 6 bases, the J end lost 7 bases, and 18 bases lay between the germline ends. Germline lookup yields CDR1 SNHLY and CDR2 FYNNEI. CDR3: CASSPYGQTRTQYF. The CDR3 bases are TGTGCCAGCAGCCCCTACGGACAGACCAGGACCCAGTACTTC.

V gene TRBV5-8 combines with J gene TRBJ1-5; perhaps TRBD1 as D (5 bases). V lost 3 bases to trimming and J lost 4 bases, with 20 bases between them. The CDR3 is made up of 17 amino acids. The V gene's germline CDR1 is SGHTS and CDR2 YDEGEE. CDR3 nucleotides: TGTGCCAGCAGCTATTGGGGTGGGCTAGGGGCGAATCAGCCCCAGCATTTT. Amino acids: CASSYWGGLGANQPQHF. The full variable domain, completed using reference TRBV5-8 and TRBJ1-5, is EAGVTQSPTHLIKTRGQQATLRCSPISGHTSVYWYQQALGLGLQFLLWYDEGEERNRGNFPPRFSGRQFPNYSSELNVNALELEDSALYLCASSYWGGLGANQPQHFGDGTRLSIL.

This chain uses TRBV11-2 with TRBJ2-4, with 9 bases lining up with TRBD1. This CDR3 contains 17 residues. The V segment lost 5 bases and the J segment 0 bases; nucleotides outside the gene matches: 8. From germline, CDR1 is SGHAT and CDR2 FQNNGV. CDR3 nucleotides: TGTGCCAGCAGCCCCCTGGACAGGGGTCTAGCCAAAAACATTCAGTACTTC. This codes for CASSPLDRGLAKNIQYF.